This TCR beta chain was documented in a study of T cell responses to AZD1222 COVID-19 vaccine. Study observations and caveats: Unmutated variant regions reportedly attract nearly half of all spike-specific TCRs. An increase in Spike-specific TCR breadth and depth was observed after two AZD1222 doses. A mostly white British donor set with more females was recruited, and clonal diversity was possibly underestimated.

The CDR3 covers 15 residues. The germline V gene has CDR1 ENHRY and CDR2 SYGVKD. Trimming pared 6 bases from V and 0 bases from J, leaving 12 bases between. Repertoires were generated with immunoSEQ multiplex PCR, while TCRdb's copy carries only in-frame clones and drops some. The sample holds approximately 100,000 clones, more than 90% seen once. For this clone: Its antigen is undetermined.

This chain joins TRBV10-3 and TRBJ1-3, with D uncertain. This TCR came from an adult in good health. The sequences come from peripheral blood, collected on day 0 of AZD1222 vaccination. DNA of the CDR3: TGTGCCATCAGCGACTACCGGGTCTCTGGAAACACCATATATTTT. Its translation: CAISDYRVSGNTIYF.